This is a list of T cell receptor beta chains from one sample in a study of T cells in Graves' hyperthyroidism and ophthalmopathy. TCRdb independently ran MiXCR on the multiplex PCR reads; one entry per CDR3 protein. This table holds a few hundred thousand distinct CDR3 sequences, around 18% found once. Source material: blood. Source of these receptors: a man between 18 and 35 years old with Graves' ophthalmopathy. Each CDR3 is given with its conserved first and last residue. D genes are given only for firm matches. The size field is filled for only some rows; it gives once, few, many or a size class.

j_call v_call d_call clone_size cdr3_aa cdr3_nt
TRBJ1-1 TRBV6-5 NA few CASSYWQGIDTEAFF TGTGCCAGCAGTTACTGGCAAGGAATTGACACTGAAGCTTTCTTT
TRBJ1-3 TRBV28 NA NA CASTLARKGVGNTIYF TGTGCCAGCACCTTAGCAAGGAAGGGGGTTGGAAACACCATATATTTT
TRBJ1-3 TRBV28 NA many CASSLTGPSSGNTIYF TGTGCCAGCAGTTTAACAGGACCGAGCTCTGGAAACACCATATATTTT
TRBJ1-2 TRBV4-1 TRBD1 many CASSQRTGGIYGYTF TGCGCCAGCAGCCAACGGACAGGGGGCATCTATGGCTACACCTTC
TRBJ2-7 TRBV6-1 TRBD1 many CASSAGGSGQNPYEQYF TGTGCCAGCAGTGCTGGTGGTTCGGGACAGAACCCATACGAGCAGTACTTC
TRBJ2-3 TRBV12-3/TRBV12-4 NA many CASSFDRTDTQYF TGTGCCAGCAGTTTTGACAGGACAGATACGCAGTATTTT
TRBJ1-1 TRBV5-1 TRBD1 NA CASSLEQGSPEAFF TGCGCCAGCAGCTTGGAACAGGGGAGTCCTGAAGCTTTCTTT
TRBJ1-2 TRBV28 NA few CASSLTVHGYTF TGTGCCAGCAGTTTAACAGTACATGGCTACACCTTC
TRBJ1-6 TRBV5-5 NA few CASSFKTGSGSPLHF TGTGCCAGCAGCTTTAAAACAGGGTCGGGATCACCCCTCCACTTT
TRBJ1-4 TRBV13 NA many CASSLNLGEKLFF TGTGCCAGCAGCTTAAATTTAGGCGAAAAACTGTTTTTT
TRBJ1-2 TRBV5-1 NA many CASSLSATALANYGYTF TGCGCCAGCAGCTTGTCGGCGACAGCCCTGGCTAACTATGGCTACACCTTC
TRBJ2-3 TRBV9 TRBD2 few CASSALLAGSTDTQYF TGTGCCAGCAGCGCGTTACTAGCGGGGAGTACAGATACGCAGTATTTT
TRBJ2-3 TRBV18 NA few CASSRGEGDTQYF TGTGCCAGCTCACGGGGCGAGGGAGATACGCAGTATTTT
TRBJ2-3 TRBV28 NA many CASSFLRGGADTQYF TGTGCCAGCAGTTTTCTAAGGGGGGGCGCAGATACGCAGTATTTT
TRBJ1-2 TRBV10-3 NA many CAIKGPTESYTF TGTGCCATCAAAGGGCCGACTGAAAGCTACACCTTC
TRBJ2-7 TRBV19 TRBD2 few CASRTGLARTSYEQYF TGTGCCAGTAGAACAGGACTAGCGCGGACGTCCTACGAGCAGTACTTC
TRBJ2-3 TRBV6-2/TRBV6-3 TRBD1 NA CASSFGTGGRDTQYF TGTGCCAGCAGTTTCGGGACAGGGGGTAGAGATACGCAGTATTTT
TRBJ1-3 TRBV6-2/TRBV6-3 NA NA CASSYDQQENSGNTIYF TGTGCCAGCAGTTACGACCAACAGGAGAACTCTGGAAACACCATATATTTT
TRBJ2-1 TRBV27 NA few CASSLNPGNEQFF TGTGCCAGCAGTTTAAATCCGGGGAATGAGCAGTTCTTC
TRBJ1-4 TRBV9 NA NA CASSSPRGMTTNEKLFF TGTGCCAGCAGCTCACCGCGGGGCATGACAACTAATGAAAAACTGTTTTTT